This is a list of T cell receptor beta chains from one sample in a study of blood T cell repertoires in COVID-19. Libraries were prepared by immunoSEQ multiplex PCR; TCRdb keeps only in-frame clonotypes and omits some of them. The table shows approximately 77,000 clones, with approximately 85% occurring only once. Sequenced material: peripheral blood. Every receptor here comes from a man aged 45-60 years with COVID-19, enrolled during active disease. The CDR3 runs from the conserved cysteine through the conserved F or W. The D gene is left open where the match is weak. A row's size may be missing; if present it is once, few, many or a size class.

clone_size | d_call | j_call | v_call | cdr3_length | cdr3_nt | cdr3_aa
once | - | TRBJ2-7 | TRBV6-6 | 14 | TGTGCCAGCAGTTTGTTTTCACAAACCTACGAGCAGTACTTC | CASSLFSQTYEQYF
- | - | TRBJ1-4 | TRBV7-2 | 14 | TGTGCCAGCAGACCCTGGGGGGCTAATGAAAAACTGTTTTTT | CASRPWGANEKLFF
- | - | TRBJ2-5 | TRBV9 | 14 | TGTGCCAGCAGCACCCGAGCTATCCAAGAGACCCAGTACTTC | CASSTRAIQETQYF
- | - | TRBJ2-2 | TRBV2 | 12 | TGTGCCAGCAGGAGGAACACCGGGGAGCTGTTTTTT | CASRRNTGELFF
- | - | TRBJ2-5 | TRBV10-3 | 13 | TGTGCCATCAGTCGGACAGAACAAGAGACCCAGTACTTC | CAISRTEQETQYF
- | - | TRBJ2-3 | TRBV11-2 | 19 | TGTGCCAGCAGCTTAGATCTCCGGACTGCCTTCGGGAGCACAGATACGCAGTATTTT | CASSLDLRTAFGSTDTQYF
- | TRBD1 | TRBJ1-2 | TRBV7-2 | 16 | TGTGCCAGCAGCTTCCGGGACAGGGTAGGAGGCGGTGGCTACACCTTC | CASSFRDRVGGGGYTF
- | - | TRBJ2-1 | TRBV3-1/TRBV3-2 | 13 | TGTGCCAGCAGCCAAGCGACTTCCAATGAGCAGTTCTTC | CASSQATSNEQFF
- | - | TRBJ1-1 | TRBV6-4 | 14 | TGTGCCACATGGGGGGTCCGGAGAGTATCTGAAGCTTTCTTT | CATWGVRRVSEAFF
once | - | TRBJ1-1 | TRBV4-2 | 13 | TGTGCCAGCAGCCAAGCTGGAGTCACTGAAGCTTTCTTT | CASSQAGVTEAFF